What follows are 30 T cell receptor beta chains derived from one specimen sequenced in a study of blood T cell repertoires in COVID-19. Libraries were prepared by immunoSEQ multiplex PCR; TCRdb keeps only in-frame clonotypes and omits some of them. The sample includes about 190,000 clones, approximately 90% of them seen just once. Specimen: peripheral blood. These receptors all come from a woman between 18 and 29 years old who had recovered from COVID-19.

This clone was seen repeatedly, ten times or more. The V call is TRBV4-2, the J call TRBJ2-7, with a possible D match to TRBD2 (5 bases). V was cut by 3 bases and J by 3 bases, with 21 bases left in between. CDR1 LGHNA and CDR2 YNFKEQ come from the germline V gene. This CDR3 spans 17 amino acids. The CDR3 sequence: CASSHFPPKERNYEQYF. In DNA, the CDR3 is TGTGCCAGCAGCCATTTCCCCCCTAAGGAGCGGAACTACGAGCAGTACTTC.

V and J are TRBV24-1 and TRBJ2-3, with TRBD2 identical over 10 bases. The CDR3 runs 15 residues. J lost 8 bases, V lost 1 base, and 5 bases had no gene match. CDR1 and CDR2 from the germline V gene are KGHDR and SFDVKD. Written as DNA, the CDR3 is TGTGCCACCAGTGATTTTCTAGCGGGAGACCCTACGCAGTATTTT. It is translated as CATSDFLAGDPTQYF.

This chain connects TRBV7-9 to TRBJ2-5; 7 positions match TRBD1. The CDR3 length is 16 residues. Per the germline V gene, CDR1 is SEHNR and CDR2 is FQNEAQ (reference sequence). With V trimmed by 0 bases and J by 0 bases, 4 bases remained unmatched. In nucleotides, the CDR3 is TGTGCCAGCAGCTTAGCCTGGGGACAGCACCAAGAGACCCAGTACTTC. It encodes CASSLAWGQHQETQYF.

A single count supports this clone. The chain carries TRBV19 and TRBJ2-6, with D maybe TRBD1 (5 bases). The germline V gene has CDR1 LNHDA and CDR2 SQIVND (reference sequence). This CDR3 is 16 amino acids long. V shed 1 base and J shed 0 bases, with 7 bases lying between them. The DNA for the CDR3 is TGTGCCAGTAGTATAGCAGGGATCTCTGGGGCCAACGTCCTGACTTTC. Encoded protein: CASSIAGISGANVLTF.

This clone occurred a few times. V is TRBV4-3 and J is TRBJ2-3, with TRBD2 matching over 7 bases. The CDR3 length is 16 residues. With 4 bases clipped from V and 1 base from J, the junction kept 8 bases outside the gene matches. The germline V gene has CDR1 LGHNA and CDR2 YSLEER. Written as DNA, the CDR3 is TGCGCCAGCAGCCCCGAGTGGAGCGGGGGCACAGATACGCAGTATTTT. Its protein is CASSPEWSGGTDTQYF.

The genes are TRBV29-1 and TRBJ2-3; TRBD1 matches at 9 bases. J lost 4 bases, V lost 4 bases, and 3 bases had no gene match. Germline V gene lookup returns CDR1 SQVTM and CDR2 ANQGSEA. The CDR3 is 13 residues long. In DNA, the CDR3 is TGCAGCGTTGCCCGGACAGGGGCAGATACGCAGTATTTT. It encodes CSVARTGADTQYF.

This clone was seen once. The chain carries TRBV27 and TRBJ1-6; 9 nucleotides align to TRBD1. Trimming removed 4 bases from V and 10 bases from J; junction bases left unmatched: 8. The CDR3 has 15 residues. Germline V gives CDR1 MNHEY, CDR2 SMNVEV (reference sequence). The CDR3 bases are TGTGCCAGCAGTTCCTTCCGACAGGGGGGGTCACCCCTCCACTTT. Protein product: CASSSFRQGGSPLHF.

The chain is built from TRBV27 and TRBJ2-1, with TRBD2 identical over 10 bases. Trimming cost V 3 bases and J 5 bases; bases outside gene matches: 10. The CDR3 spans 17 residues. Germline V gene sequence: CDR1 MNHEY, CDR2 SMNVEV (reference sequence). The CDR3 here is CASSLSGLAIPNNEQFF. The CDR3 nucleotides are TGTGCCAGCAGTTTGTCGGGACTAGCGATACCAAACAATGAGCAGTTCTTC.

This clone was found a few times. The gene calls are TRBV11-3 and TRBJ2-1; 9 bases are shared with TRBD2. Per the germline V gene, CDR1 is SGHNT and CDR2 is YENEEA. The CDR3 totals 20 residues. After removal of 0 bases from V and 6 bases from J, the junction contained 18 bases not matched to a gene. CDR3 in DNA: TGTGCCAGCAGCTTAGATGCCCTCAGGTTAGCGGGAGTCAACTTCAATGAGCAGTTCTTC. It yields the protein CASSLDALRLAGVNFNEQFF.

This clone was seen just once. The chain joins TRBV27 to TRBJ2-7; TRBD2 agrees at 8 bases. The V gene's germline CDR1 is MNHEY and CDR2 SMNVEV (reference sequence). The CDR3 covers 14 residues. V was clipped by 1 base and J by 6 bases; unmatched bases: 5. The CDR3 bases are TGTGCCAGCAGTTTATGGGCGGGGGGCGGCGAGCAGTACTTC. This codes for CASSLWAGGGEQYF.

The V and J genes are TRBV4-1 and TRBJ2-2; 10 bases agree with TRBD2. V dropped 3 bases and J dropped 4; count of bases not matched to a gene: 5. The CDR3 runs 16 residues. Germline loops: CDR1 MGHRA, CDR2 YSYEKL. DNA for the CDR3: TGCGCCAGCAGCCATGAGCGGGGGGGCCTCACCGGGGAGCTGTTTTTT. It is translated as CASSHERGGLTGELFF.

In this sample, this clone turned up a few times. The chain is built from TRBV4-1 and TRBJ1-4; 10 bases agree with TRBD1. The germline CDR1 and CDR2 sequences are MGHRA and YSYEKL. After removal of 3 bases from V and 8 bases from J, the junction contained 9 bases not matched to a gene. The CDR3 has 16 amino acids. For the CDR3, the DNA is TGCGCCAGCAGCCATATCGGCAGGGACAGGGGAGAAAAACTGTTTTTT. Translating it yields CASSHIGRDRGEKLFF.

J is TRBJ2-6 and V is TRBV24-1; TRBD1 matches at 7 bases. This CDR3 spans 19 amino acids. Losses at the gene ends were 3 bases for V and 0 bases for J; bases not matched to a gene: 10. CDR1 is KGHDR, CDR2 SFDVKD, per germline. The CDR3, as DNA: TGTGCCACCAGTGATGCAAGGGGGCTTGGCGGCTCTGGGGCCAACGTCCTGACTTTC. The encoded protein is CATSDARGLGGSGANVLTF.

The V and J genes are TRBV9 and TRBJ2-2, with TRBD1 identical over 7 bases. This CDR3 is built from 16 residues. Unmatched junction bases numbered 10, after V lost 4 bases and J lost 4 bases. Germline CDR1 and CDR2: SGDLS and YYNGEE. CDR3: CASSPRQGSSTGELFF. The CDR3 DNA follows: TGTGCCAGCAGCCCACGACAGGGTTCTTCCACCGGGGAGCTGTTTTTT.

This chain links TRBV12-3 or TRBV12-4 with TRBJ1-1, with 8 bases identical to TRBD1. Losses at the gene ends were 5 bases for V and 1 base for J; bases not matched to a gene: 0. The length of the CDR3 is 13 residues. The CDR3, as DNA: TGTGCCAGCAGTGACAGGGGGAACACTGAAGCTTTCTTT. Protein: CASSDRGNTEAFF.

The chain employs TRBV2 and TRBJ2-7, with 7 bases matching TRBD2. This CDR3 region has 15 residues. With 5 bases clipped from V and 7 bases from J, the junction kept 14 bases outside the gene matches. Germline CDR1 is SNHLY and CDR2 is FYNNEI. CDR3 in DNA: TGTGCCAGCAGTCCCGAGGGCGGGAGATCAAGTGAGCAGTACGTC. The encoded protein is CASSPEGGRSSEQYV.

The chain combines TRBV5-6 with TRBJ2-7, with D possibly matching TRBD1 (5 bases). This CDR3 contains 17 residues. The germline V gene has CDR1 SGHDT and CDR2 YYEEEE. The germline V and J ends were trimmed by 1 base and 3 bases, with 20 bases remaining between them. CDR3 loop: CASSLPGRAKVNYEQYV. The CDR3 DNA reads as TGTGCCAGCAGCTTGCCCGGCAGGGCGAAAGTTAACTACGAGCAGTACGTC.

Only one count was recorded for this clone. V and J are TRBV7-2 and TRBJ2-2; 7 nucleotides line up with TRBD2. This CDR3 is 16 amino acids long. From germline, CDR1 is SGHTA and CDR2 FQGNSA. Trimming removed 1 base from V and 1 base from J; junction bases left unmatched: 3. CDR3 sequence: CASSLDASGNTGELFF. In DNA, the CDR3 is TGTGCCAGCAGCTTAGACGCTAGCGGGAACACCGGGGAGCTGTTTTTT.

The chain couples TRBV4-1 to TRBJ1-4; weak D call: TRBD1 (6 bases). Germline CDR1 and CDR2: MGHRA and YSYEKL. CDR3 length equals 14 residues. V gave up 1 base and J gave up 8 bases, with 11 bases separating them. The CDR3 is CASSQVQGLEKLFF. CDR3 bases: TGCGCCAGCAGCCAAGTACAGGGATTAGAAAAACTGTTTTTT.

This clone has just one count. In nucleotides, the CDR3 is TGTGCCAGCAGCTTAATGTCGGGAGGGCCCAATGAGCAGTTCTTC. Translating gives CASSLMSGGPNEQFF. V gene TRBV7-3 combines with J gene TRBJ2-1; 8 positions match TRBD2. This CDR3 comprises 15 residues. The germline V gene encodes CDR1 SGHTA and CDR2 FQGTGA. V dropped 1 base and J dropped 6; count of bases not matched to a gene: 5.

This clone was found many times. The chain is built from TRBV12-3 or TRBV12-4 and TRBJ1-1, with TRBD1 identical over 7 bases. The ends lost 8 bases at V and 7 bases at J; junction bases unmatched: 10. The CDR3 is 13 amino acids. CDR3 sequence reads: CASARYRDSEAFF. CDR3 nucleotides: TGTGCCAGCGCCCGGTACCGGGACAGTGAAGCTTTCTTT.

The rearrangement links TRBV27 to TRBJ1-6; 8 bases line up with TRBD1. V shed 3 bases and J 7 bases; nucleotides not matched to a gene: 5. Germline V lookup: CDR1 MNHEY, CDR2 SMNVEV (reference sequence). This CDR3 has 15 amino acids. CDR3 nucleotides: TGTGCCAGCAGTTTGGGTCAGGGGGCAAATTCACCCCTCCACTTT. Protein product: CASSLGQGANSPLHF.

This chain joins TRBV6-1 and TRBJ2-1, with D hard to call. Germline CDR1 MNHNS, CDR2 SASEGT. The CDR3 has 13 amino acids. Deletions cut 5 bases from V and 3 bases from J, with 8 bases between. The CDR3 region is CASSHDNYNEQFF. The CDR3 coding sequence is TGTGCCAGCAGTCACGACAACTACAATGAGCAGTTCTTC.

The chain has TRBV4-3 and TRBJ1-1; the D gene is possibly TRBD1 (5 bases). CDR1 LGHNA and CDR2 YSLEER come from the germline V gene. The CDR3 is 14 amino acids. Trimming shortened V by 4 bases and J by 6 bases, and 15 bases separated the two germline ends. CDR3 region: CASSPGHGGPEAFF. CDR3 in DNA: TGCGCCAGCAGCCCAGGACACGGTGGCCCTGAAGCTTTCTTT.

The V and J genes are TRBV14 and TRBJ1-1, with D unclear. Between the trimmed V and J ends, which lost 0 bases and 0 bases, there was a span of 20 bases. Germline CDR1 is SGHDN and CDR2 is FVKESK. This CDR3 is built from 19 residues. CDR3 DNA sequence: TGTGCCAGCAGCCAAGAAGGGAGGCAGGTGGGTTTCATGAACACTGAAGCTTTCTTT. It specifies CASSQEGRQVGFMNTEAFF.

The V call is TRBV29-1, the J call TRBJ1-1, with D maybe TRBD1 (5 bases). V was shortened by 2 bases and J by 3 bases, with 13 bases between the two germline ends. CDR1 and CDR2 (germline): SQVTM, ANQGSEA. The CDR3 covers 14 residues. CDR3 in amino acids: CSVEPGGGYTEAFF. The CDR3 coding sequence is TGCAGCGTTGAACCCGGGGGGGGTTACACTGAAGCTTTCTTT.

This clone has a single count. V is TRBV7-9 and J is TRBJ2-7, with a weak D call TRBD1 (6 bases). Germline-derived CDR1 and CDR2 are SEHNR and FQNEAQ (reference sequence). V was shortened by 4 bases and J by 9 bases, with 13 bases between the two germline ends. The CDR3 sequence is 12 residues long. This chain's CDR3 is CASSSQGIPQYV. In nucleotides, the CDR3 is TGTGCCAGCAGCTCACAGGGTATTCCGCAGTACGTC.

This chain uses TRBV27 with TRBJ1-6; TRBD1 matches 9 bases. V lost 3 bases to trimming and J lost 10 bases; unmatched junction nucleotides: 7. The germline CDR1 and CDR2 sequences are MNHEY and SMNVEV (reference sequence). This CDR3 is 15 amino acids long. The CDR3 bases are TGTGCCAGCAGTTTGTCCGGGACAGGGATGTCACCCCTCCACTTT. Translating gives CASSLSGTGMSPLHF.

The chain joins TRBV4-2 to TRBJ2-3; 11 bases agree with TRBD2. Per the germline V gene, CDR1 is LGHNA and CDR2 is YNFKEQ. This CDR3 has 16 amino acids. V gave up 1 base and J gave up 1 base; unmatched junction bases: 1. Written as DNA, the CDR3 is TGTGCCAGCAGCCAAGTAGCGGGAGGGCGCACAGATACGCAGTATTTT. Its protein is CASSQVAGGRTDTQYF.

This clone has a handful of counts. The chain employs TRBV7-9 and TRBJ2-5, with D possibly matching TRBD1 (5 bases). V lost 5 bases and J 7 bases, leaving 11 bases between the germline ends. This CDR3 is built from 12 residues. Germline lookup yields CDR1 SEHNR and CDR2 FQNEAQ (reference sequence). CDR3 bases: TGTGCCAGCAGCCCCAGGGTGGGGACCCAGTACTTC. Its translation is CASSPRVGTQYF.